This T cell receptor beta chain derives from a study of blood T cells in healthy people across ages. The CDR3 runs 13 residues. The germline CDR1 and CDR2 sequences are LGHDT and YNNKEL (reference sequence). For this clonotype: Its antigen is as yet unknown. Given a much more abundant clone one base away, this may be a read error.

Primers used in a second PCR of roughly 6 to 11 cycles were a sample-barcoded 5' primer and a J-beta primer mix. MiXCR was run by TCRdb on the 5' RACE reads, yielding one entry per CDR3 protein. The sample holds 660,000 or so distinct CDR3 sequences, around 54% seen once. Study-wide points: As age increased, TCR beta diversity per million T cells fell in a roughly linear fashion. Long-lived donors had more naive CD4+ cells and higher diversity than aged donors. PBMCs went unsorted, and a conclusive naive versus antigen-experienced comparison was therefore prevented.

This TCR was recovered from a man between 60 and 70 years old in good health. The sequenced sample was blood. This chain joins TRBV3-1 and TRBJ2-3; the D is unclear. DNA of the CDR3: TGTGCCAGCGGCCAAGGATACACAGATACGCAGTATTTT. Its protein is CASGQGYTDTQYF.